This TCR beta chain came from a study of control samples from healthy donors and cancer patients. Here immunoSEQ multiplex PCR was the method, and the copy in TCRdb shows in-frame clones only, minus some. The top ten clones hold approximately 4.9% of a sample with around 180,000 clones, just over 85% of them seen once. The V gene lost 0 bases and the J gene lost 5 bases, with 13 bases spanning the gap. Germline V gives CDR1 LGHDT, CDR2 YNNKEL (reference sequence). This CDR3 is built from 15 residues. The sequencing sample was made of blood. The chain has TRBV3-1 (or the pseudogene TRBV3-2) and TRBJ2-5, with D possibly TRBD2 on 7 matching bases. This clonotype was sampled from a woman in her twenties or thirties in good health. The CDR3 is CASSQENGGGETQYF. As DNA, the CDR3 is TGTGCCAGCAGCCAAGAAAATGGGGGGGGCGAGACCCAGTACTTC.